The clone carrying this T cell receptor (beta chain) has ten or more counts. This specimen belongs to a study of identical twins. In germline, CDR1 is SGHRS, CDR2 YFSETQ. Deletions cut 5 bases from V and 3 bases from J, with 9 bases between. CDR3 length equals 13 residues. A universal primer site was incorporated via template switching, and the cDNA contained unique molecular identifiers. TCRdb reprocessed the 5' RACE reads with MiXCR, giving one entry per CDR3 protein. The data contain 500,000 to 700,000 distinct CDR3 sequences, 7.1% of them singletons. The sample was also reused in another study, on yellow fever vaccine responses in identical twins. This second study notes: Twins' T cell vaccine responses reportedly looked partly convergent, partly personalized.

This TCR was recovered from a woman aged 18-29 years in good health. Material for sequencing was PBMCs. The V call is TRBV5-1, the J call TRBJ1-5; a possible D gene is TRBD1 (5 bases). The CDR3 reads CASRGGDNQPQHF. CDR3 bases: TGCGCCAGCAGGGGAGGGGACAATCAGCCCCAGCATTTT.